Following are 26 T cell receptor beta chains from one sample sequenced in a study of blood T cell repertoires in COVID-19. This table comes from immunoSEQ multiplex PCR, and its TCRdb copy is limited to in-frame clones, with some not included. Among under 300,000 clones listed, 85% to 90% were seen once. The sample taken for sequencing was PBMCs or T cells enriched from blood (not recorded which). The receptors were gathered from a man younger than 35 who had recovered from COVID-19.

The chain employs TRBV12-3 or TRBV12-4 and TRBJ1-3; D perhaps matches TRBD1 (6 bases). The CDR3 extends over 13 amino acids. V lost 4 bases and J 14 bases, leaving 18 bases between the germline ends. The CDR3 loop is CASSYRVRDTVYF. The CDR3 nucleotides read TGTGCCAGCAGTTATAGGGTCCGGGACACGGTATATTTT.

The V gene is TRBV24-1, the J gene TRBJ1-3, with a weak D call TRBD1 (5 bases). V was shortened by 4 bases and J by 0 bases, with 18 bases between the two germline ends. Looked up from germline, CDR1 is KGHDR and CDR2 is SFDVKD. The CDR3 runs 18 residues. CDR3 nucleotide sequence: TGTGCCACCAGTGACCCCGGGGGGTGCCCCATCTCTGGAAACACCATATATTTT. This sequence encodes CATSDPGGCPISGNTIYF.

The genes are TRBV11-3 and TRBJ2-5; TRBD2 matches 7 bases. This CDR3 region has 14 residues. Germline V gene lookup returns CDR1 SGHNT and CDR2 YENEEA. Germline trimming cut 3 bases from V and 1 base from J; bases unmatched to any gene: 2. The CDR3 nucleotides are TGTGCCAGCAGCTTTCCTAGCGGCCAAGAGACCCAGTACTTC. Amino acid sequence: CASSFPSGQETQYF. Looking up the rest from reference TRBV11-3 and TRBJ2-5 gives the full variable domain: EAGVVQSPRYKIIEKKQPVAFWCNPISGHNTLYWYLQNLGQGPELLIRYENEEAVDDSQLPKDRFSAERLKGVDSTLKIQPAELGDSAVYLCASSFPSGQETQYFGPGTRLLVL.

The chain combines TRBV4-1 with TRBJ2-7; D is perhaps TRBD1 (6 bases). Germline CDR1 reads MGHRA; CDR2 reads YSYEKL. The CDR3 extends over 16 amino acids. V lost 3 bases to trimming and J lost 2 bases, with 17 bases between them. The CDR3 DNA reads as TGCGCCAGCAGCCACTCCGGACAGAGTGGAGCCTACGAGCAGTACTTC. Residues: CASSHSGQSGAYEQYF.

The CDR3: CASSRNTGNRGAFF. Written as DNA, the CDR3 is TGTGCCAGCAGTAGAAACACAGGGAACCGGGGAGCTTTCTTT. The genes are TRBV27 and TRBJ1-1; D might be TRBD1 (6 bases). The CDR3 contains 14 residues. CDR1 and CDR2 from the germline V gene are MNHEY and SMNVEV (reference sequence). The ends were cut back, 5 bases at V and 10 bases at J, with 20 bases in the middle.

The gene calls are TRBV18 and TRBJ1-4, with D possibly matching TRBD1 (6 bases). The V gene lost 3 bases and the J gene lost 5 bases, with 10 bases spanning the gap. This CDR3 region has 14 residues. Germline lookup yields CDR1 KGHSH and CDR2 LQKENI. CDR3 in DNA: TGTGCCAGCTCACCGGACAGCCCCAATGAAAAACTGTTTTTT. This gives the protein CASSPDSPNEKLFF.

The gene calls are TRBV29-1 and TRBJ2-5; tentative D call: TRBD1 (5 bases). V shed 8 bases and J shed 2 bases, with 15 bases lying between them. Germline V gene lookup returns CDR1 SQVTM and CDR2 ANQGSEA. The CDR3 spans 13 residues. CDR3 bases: TGCAGCCTGACAGAGCAAGCACAAGAGACCCAGTACTTC. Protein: CSLTEQAQETQYF.

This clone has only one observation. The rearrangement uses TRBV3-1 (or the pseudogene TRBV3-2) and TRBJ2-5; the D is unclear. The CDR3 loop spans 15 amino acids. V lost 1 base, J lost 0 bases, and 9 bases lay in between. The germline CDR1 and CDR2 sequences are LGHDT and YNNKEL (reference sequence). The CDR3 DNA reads TGTGCCAGCAGCCAAGTACAGCTGTACCAAGAGACCCAGTACTTC. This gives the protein CASSQVQLYQETQYF.

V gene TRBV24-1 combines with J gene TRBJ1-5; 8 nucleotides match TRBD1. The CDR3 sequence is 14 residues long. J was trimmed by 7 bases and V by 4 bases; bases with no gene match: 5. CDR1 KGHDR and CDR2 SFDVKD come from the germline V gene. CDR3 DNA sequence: TGTGCCACCAGTGAACAGGGGGAGTGGCAGCCCCAGCATTTT. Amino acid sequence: CATSEQGEWQPQHF.

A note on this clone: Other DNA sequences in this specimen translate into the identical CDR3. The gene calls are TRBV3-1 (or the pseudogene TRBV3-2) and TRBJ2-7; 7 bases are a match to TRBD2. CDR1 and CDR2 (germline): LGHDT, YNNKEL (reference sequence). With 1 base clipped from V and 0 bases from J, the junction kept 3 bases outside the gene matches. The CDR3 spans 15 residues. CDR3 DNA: TGTGCCAGCAGCCAAGTAGCTAGCGGCTCCTACGAGCAGTACTTC. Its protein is CASSQVASGSYEQYF.

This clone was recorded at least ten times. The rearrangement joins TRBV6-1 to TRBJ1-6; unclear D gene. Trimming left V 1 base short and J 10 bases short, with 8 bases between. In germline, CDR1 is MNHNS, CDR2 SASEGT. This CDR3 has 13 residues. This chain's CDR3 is CASSEVSGSPLHF. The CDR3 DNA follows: TGTGCCAGCAGTGAAGTCAGCGGCTCACCCCTCCACTTT.

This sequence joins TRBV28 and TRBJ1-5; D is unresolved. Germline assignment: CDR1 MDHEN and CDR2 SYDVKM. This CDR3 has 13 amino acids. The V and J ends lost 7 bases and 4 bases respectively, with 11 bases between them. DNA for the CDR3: TGTGCCAGCATGGAGCCTAGGAATCAGCCCCAGCATTTT. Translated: CASMEPRNQPQHF.

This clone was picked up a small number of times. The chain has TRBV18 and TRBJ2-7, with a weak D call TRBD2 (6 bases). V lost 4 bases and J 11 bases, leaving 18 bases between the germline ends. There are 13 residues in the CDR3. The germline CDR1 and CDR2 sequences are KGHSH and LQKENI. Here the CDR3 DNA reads TGTGCCAGCTCACTACACCGGGACTCCCCGGAGTACTTC. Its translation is CASSLHRDSPEYF.

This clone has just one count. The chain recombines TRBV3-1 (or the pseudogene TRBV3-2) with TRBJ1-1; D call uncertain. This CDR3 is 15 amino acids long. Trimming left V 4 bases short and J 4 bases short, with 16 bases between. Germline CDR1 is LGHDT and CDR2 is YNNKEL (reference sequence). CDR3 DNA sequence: TGTGCCAGCAGCCTAACCGGGATACTTGGCACTGAAGCTTTCTTT. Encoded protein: CASSLTGILGTEAFF.

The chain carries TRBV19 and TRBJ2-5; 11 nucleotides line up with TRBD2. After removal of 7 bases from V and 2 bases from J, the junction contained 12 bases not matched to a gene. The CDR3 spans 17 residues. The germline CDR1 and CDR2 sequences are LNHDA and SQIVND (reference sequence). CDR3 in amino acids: CASTPDPSGGTQETQYF. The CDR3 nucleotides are TGTGCCAGTACCCCGGACCCTAGCGGGGGGACACAAGAGACCCAGTACTTC.

CDR3 sequence reads: CASSPEDSPLHF. The CDR3 nucleotides read TGTGCCAGTAGTCCTGAGGATTCACCCCTCCACTTT. The chain employs TRBV19 and TRBJ1-6, with D unclear. V was trimmed by 5 bases and J by 8 bases, leaving 7 bases between them. Germline assignment: CDR1 LNHDA and CDR2 SQIVND (reference sequence). CDR3 size: 12 residues.

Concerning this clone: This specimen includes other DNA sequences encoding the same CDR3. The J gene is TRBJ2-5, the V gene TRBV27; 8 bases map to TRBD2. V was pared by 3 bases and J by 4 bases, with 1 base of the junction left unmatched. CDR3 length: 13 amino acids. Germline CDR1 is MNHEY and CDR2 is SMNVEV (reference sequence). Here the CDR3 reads CASSLAGGETQYF. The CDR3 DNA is TGTGCCAGCAGTTTGGCGGGGGGAGAGACCCAGTACTTC.

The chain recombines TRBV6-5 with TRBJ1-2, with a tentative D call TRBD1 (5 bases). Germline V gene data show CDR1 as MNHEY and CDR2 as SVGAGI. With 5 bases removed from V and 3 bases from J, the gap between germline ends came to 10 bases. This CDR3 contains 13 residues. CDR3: CASSNGHDYGYTF. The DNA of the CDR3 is TGTGCCAGCAGTAACGGACATGACTATGGCTACACCTTC.

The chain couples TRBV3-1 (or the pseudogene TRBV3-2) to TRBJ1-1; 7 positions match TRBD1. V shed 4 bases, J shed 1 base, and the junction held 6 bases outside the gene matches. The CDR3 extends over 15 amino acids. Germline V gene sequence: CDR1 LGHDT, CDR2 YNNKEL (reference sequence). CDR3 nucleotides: TGTGCCAGCAGCCCAGGACAGGCTACGAACACTGAAGCTTTCTTT. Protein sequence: CASSPGQATNTEAFF.

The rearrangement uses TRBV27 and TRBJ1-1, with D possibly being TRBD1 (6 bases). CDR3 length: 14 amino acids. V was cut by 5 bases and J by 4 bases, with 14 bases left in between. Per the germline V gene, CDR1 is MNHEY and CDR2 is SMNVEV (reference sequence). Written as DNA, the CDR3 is TGTGCCAGCAGTCCACTAGGGGGGGGCACTGAAGCTTTCTTT. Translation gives CASSPLGGGTEAFF.

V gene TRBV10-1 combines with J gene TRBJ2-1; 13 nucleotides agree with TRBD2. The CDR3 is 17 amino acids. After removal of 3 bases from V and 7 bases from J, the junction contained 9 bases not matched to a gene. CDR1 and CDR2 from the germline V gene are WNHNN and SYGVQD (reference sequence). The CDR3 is CASSDNHGTSGVNEQFF. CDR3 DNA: TGCGCCAGCAGTGACAACCACGGGACTAGCGGGGTTAATGAGCAGTTCTTC.

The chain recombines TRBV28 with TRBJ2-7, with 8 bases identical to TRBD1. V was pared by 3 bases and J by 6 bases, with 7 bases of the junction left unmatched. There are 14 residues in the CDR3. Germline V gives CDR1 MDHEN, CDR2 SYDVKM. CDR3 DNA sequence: TGTGCCAGCAGTTTCGGCGACAGGGGTGGCGAGCAGTACTTC. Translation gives CASSFGDRGGEQYF.

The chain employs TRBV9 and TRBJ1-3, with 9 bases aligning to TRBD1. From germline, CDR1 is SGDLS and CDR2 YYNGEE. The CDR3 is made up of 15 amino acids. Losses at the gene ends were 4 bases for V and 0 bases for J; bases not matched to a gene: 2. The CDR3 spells CASSRTGDSGNTIYF. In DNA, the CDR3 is TGTGCCAGCAGCCGGACAGGGGACTCTGGAAACACCATATATTTT.

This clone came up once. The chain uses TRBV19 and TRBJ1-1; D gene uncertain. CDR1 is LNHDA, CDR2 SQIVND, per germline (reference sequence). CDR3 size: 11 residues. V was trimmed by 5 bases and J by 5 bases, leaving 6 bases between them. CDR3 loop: CASSRETEAFF. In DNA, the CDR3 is TGTGCCAGTAGTCGAGAGACTGAAGCTTTCTTT.

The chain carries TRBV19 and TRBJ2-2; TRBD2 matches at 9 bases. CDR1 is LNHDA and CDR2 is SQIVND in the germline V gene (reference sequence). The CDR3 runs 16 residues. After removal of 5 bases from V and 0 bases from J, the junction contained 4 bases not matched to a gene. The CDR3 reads CASSGASGANTGELFF. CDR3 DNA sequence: TGTGCCAGTAGTGGGGCTAGCGGGGCGAACACCGGGGAGCTGTTTTTT.

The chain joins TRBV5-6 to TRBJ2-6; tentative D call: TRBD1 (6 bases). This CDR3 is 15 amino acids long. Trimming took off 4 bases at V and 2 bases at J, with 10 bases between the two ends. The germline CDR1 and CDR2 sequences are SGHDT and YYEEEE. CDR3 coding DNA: TGTGCCAGCAGCCCTACAGGGACTGGGGCCAACGTCCTGACTTTC. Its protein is CASSPTGTGANVLTF.